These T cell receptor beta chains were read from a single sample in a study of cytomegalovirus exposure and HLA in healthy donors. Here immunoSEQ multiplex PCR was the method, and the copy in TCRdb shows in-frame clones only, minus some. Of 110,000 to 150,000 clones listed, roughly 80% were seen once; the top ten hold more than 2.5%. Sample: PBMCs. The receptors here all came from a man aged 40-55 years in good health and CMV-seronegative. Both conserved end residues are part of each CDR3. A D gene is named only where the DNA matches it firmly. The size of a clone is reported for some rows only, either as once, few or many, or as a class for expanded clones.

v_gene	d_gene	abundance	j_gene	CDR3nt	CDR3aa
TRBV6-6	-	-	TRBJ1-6	TGTGCCAGCATTCGAGAGGGCGGTTCACCCCTCCACTTT	CASIREGGSPLHF
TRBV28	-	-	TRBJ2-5	TGTGCCAGCAGTTCCCCCTTCCGGAGGGCGAATCGTCAAGAGACCCAGTACTTC	CASSSPFRRANRQETQYF
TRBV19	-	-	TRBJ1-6	TGTGCCAGTAGACCACGAGGAGGAAGCTCCTATAATTCACCCCTCCACTTT	CASRPRGGSSYNSPLHF
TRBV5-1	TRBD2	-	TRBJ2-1	TGCGCCAGCAGCTTGGAGGGGACTAGCGGGAATGAGCAGTTCTTC	CASSLEGTSGNEQFF
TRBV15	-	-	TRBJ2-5	TGTGCCACCAGCCCCGACACTTACCAAGAGACCCAGTACTTC	CATSPDTYQETQYF
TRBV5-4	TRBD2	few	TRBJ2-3	TGTGCCAGCAGCCTCATCCCGGGACTAGCGGAGAGAGATACGCAGTATTTT	CASSLIPGLAERDTQYF
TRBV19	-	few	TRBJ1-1	TGTGCCACCGGTTCGAGGGAAGCTTTCTTT	CATGSREAFF
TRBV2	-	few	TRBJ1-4	TGTGCCAGCACCAGCGGGCGGGGGACTAATGAAAAACTGTTTTTT	CASTSGRGTNEKLFF
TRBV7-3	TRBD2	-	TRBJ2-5	TGTGCCAGCAGCTTGGCAGGACTAGGGCGTCAAGAGACCCAGTACTTC	CASSLAGLGRQETQYF
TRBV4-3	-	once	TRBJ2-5	TGCGCCAGCAGCCAAGATAACGGACAAGGCCCAGAGACCCAGTACTTC	CASSQDNGQGPETQYF
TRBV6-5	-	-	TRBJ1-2	TGTGCCAGCAGTTACTCGGATAAGGGGGACTATGGCTACACCTTC	CASSYSDKGDYGYTF
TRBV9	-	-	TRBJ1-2	TGTGCCAGCAGCGTAGGGCAGGGGAACTATGGCTACACCTTC	CASSVGQGNYGYTF
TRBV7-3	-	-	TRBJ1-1	TGTGCCAGCAGCCCCGAGATGAACACTGAAGCTTTCTTT	CASSPEMNTEAFF
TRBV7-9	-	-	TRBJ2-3	TGTGCCAGCAGCGTGATGACTAGTCCAGATACGCAGTATTTT	CASSVMTSPDTQYF
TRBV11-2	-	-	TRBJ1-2	TGTGCCAGCAGCTTTCGACAGAACTATGGCTACACCTTC	CASSFRQNYGYTF
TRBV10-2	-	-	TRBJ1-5	TGCGCCAGCGGTCGCCCGGGATCCAATCAGCCCCAGCATTTT	CASGRPGSNQPQHF
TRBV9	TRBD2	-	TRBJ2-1	TGTGCCAGCAGCGAGGGACTAGCGGGGGTATACAATGAGCAGTTCTTC	CASSEGLAGVYNEQFF